This T cell receptor (beta chain) was identified in a study of blood T cell repertoires in COVID-19. Assay: immunoSEQ multiplex PCR; the TCRdb copy retains only in-frame clones and omits some. The repertoire includes about 480,000 clones, roughly 88% of them detected once, and less than 2% sits in the top ten. The CDR3 sequence is 16 residues long. Germline V gene lookup returns CDR1 LGHNA and CDR2 YNFKEQ. J lost 4 bases, V lost 6 bases, and 9 bases had no gene match. The sample taken for sequencing was PBMCs or T cells enriched from blood (not recorded which). This TCR derives from a woman aged 35 to 49 who had recovered from COVID-19. The gene calls are TRBV4-2 and TRBJ2-1; 10 nucleotides align to TRBD2. In DNA, the CDR3 is TGTGCCAGCAGAGGGCTAGCGGGAGATCGGTACAATGAGCAGTTCTTC. Encoded protein: CASRGLAGDRYNEQFF.